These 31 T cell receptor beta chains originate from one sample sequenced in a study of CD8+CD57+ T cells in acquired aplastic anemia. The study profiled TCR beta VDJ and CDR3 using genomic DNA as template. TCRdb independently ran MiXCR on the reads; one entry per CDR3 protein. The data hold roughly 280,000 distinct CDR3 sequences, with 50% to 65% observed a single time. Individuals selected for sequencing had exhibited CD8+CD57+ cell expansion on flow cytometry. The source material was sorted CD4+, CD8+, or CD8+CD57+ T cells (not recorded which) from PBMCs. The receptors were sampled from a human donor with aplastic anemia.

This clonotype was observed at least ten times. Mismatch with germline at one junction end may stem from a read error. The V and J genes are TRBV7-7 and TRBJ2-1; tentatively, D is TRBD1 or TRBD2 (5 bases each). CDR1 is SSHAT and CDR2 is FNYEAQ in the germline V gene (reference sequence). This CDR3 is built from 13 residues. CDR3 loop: CASSLGVNNGQFF. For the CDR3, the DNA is TGTGCCAGCAGCTTGGGGGTGAACAATGGGCAGTTCTTC.

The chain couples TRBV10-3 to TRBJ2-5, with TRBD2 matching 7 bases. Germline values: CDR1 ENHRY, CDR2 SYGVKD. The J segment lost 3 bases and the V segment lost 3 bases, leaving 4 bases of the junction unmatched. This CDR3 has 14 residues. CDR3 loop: CAISDSAGEETQYF. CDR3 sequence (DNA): TGTGCCATCAGTGACTCCGCGGGGGAAGAGACCCAGTACTTC.

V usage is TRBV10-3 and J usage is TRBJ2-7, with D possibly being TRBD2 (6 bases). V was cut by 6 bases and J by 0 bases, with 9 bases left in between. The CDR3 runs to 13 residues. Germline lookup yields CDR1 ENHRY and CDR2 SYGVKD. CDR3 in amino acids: CAISAGGSYEQYF. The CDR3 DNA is TGTGCCATCAGCGCCGGGGGCTCCTACGAGCAGTACTTC.

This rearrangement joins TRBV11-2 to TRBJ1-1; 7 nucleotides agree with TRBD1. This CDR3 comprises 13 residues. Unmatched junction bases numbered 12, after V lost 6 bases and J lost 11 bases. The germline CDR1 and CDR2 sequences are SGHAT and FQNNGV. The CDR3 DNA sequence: TGTGCCAGCAGTTACTTGGACAGGTCGTCTGCTTTCTTT. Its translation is CASSYLDRSSAFF.

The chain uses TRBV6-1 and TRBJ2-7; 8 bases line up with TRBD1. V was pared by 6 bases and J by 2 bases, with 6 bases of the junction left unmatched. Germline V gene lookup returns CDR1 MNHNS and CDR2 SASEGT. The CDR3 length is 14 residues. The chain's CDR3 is CASRDRQGTYEQYF. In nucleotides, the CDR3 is TGTGCCAGCAGGGATAGACAGGGGACCTACGAGCAGTACTTC.

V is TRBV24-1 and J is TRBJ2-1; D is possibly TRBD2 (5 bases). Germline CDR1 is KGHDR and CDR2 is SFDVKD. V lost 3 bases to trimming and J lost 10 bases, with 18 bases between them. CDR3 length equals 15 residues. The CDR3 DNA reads TGTGCCACCAGTGATCCTCGACTCGGCGGGTCGGAGCAGTTCTTC. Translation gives CATSDPRLGGSEQFF.

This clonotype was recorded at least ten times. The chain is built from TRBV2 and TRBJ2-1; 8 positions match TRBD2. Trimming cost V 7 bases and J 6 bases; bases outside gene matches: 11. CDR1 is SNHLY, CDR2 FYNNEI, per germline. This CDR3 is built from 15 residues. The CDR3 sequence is CASTGGAGGGNEQFF. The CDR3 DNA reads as TGTGCCAGCACCGGGGGGGCGGGAGGAGGCAATGAGCAGTTCTTC.

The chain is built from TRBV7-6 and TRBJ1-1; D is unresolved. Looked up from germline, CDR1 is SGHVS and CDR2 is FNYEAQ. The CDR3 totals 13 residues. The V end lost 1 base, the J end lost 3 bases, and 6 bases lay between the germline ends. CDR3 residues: CASSLGPYTEAFF. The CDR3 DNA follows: TGTGCCAGCAGCTTAGGCCCTTACACTGAAGCTTTCTTT.

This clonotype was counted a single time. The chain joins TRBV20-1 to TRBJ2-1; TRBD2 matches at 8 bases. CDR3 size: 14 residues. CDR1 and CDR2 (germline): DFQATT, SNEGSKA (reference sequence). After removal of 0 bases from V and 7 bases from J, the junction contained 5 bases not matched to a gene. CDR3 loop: CSARDWAGGNEQFF. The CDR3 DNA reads TGCAGTGCTAGAGATTGGGCGGGAGGAAATGAGCAGTTCTTC.

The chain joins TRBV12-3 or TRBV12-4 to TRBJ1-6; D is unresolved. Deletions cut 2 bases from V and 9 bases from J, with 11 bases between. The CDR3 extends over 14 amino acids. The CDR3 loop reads CASSLSQIGSPLHF. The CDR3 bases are TGTGCCAGCAGTTTATCGCAGATTGGTTCACCCCTCCACTTT.

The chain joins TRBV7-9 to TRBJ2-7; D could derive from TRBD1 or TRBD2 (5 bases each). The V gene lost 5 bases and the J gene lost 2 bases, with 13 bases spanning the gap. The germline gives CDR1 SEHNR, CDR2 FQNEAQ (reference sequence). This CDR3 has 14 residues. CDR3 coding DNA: TGTGCCAGCAGCCCCCGGGGCGGAACCTACGAGCAGTACTTC. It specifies CASSPRGGTYEQYF.

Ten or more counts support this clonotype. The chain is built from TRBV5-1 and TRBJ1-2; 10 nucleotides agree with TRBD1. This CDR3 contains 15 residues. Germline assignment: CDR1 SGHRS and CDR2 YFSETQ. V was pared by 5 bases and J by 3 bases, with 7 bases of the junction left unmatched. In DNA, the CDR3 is TGCGCCAGCAGTGGCGGGACAGGGGTACACTATGGCTACACCTTC. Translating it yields CASSGGTGVHYGYTF.

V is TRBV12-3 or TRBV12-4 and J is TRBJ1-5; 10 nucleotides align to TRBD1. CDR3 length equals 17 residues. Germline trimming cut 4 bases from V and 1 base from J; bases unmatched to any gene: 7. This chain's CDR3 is CASSSSRDRGSNQPQHF. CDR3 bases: TGTGCCAGCAGTTCGTCCCGGGACAGGGGAAGCAATCAGCCCCAGCATTTT.

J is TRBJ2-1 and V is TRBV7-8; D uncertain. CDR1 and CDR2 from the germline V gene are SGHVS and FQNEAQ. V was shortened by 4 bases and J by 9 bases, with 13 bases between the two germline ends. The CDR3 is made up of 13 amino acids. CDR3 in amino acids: CASSSPPPGEQFF. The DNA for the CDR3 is TGTGCCAGCAGCTCCCCGCCCCCGGGTGAGCAGTTCTTC.

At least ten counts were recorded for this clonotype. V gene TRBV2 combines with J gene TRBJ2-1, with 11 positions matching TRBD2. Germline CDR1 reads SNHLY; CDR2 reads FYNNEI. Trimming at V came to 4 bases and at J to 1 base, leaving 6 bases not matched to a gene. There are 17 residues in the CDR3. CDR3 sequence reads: CASSVLAGGASYNEQFF. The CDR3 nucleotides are TGTGCCAGCAGTGTTCTAGCGGGGGGAGCTTCCTACAATGAGCAGTTCTTC.

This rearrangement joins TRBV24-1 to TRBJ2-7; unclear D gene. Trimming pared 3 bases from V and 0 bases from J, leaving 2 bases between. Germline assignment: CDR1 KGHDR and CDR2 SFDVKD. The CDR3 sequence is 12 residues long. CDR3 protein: CATSDGSYEQYF. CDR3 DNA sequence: TGTGCCACCAGTGATGGCTCCTACGAGCAGTACTTC.

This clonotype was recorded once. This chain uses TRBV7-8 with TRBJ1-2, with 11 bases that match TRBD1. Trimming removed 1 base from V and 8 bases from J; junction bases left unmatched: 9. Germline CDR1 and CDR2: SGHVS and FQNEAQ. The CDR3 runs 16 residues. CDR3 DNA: TGTGCCAGCAGCTTAGATAGCGGACAGGGGGCTAACGGCTACACCTTC. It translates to CASSLDSGQGANGYTF.

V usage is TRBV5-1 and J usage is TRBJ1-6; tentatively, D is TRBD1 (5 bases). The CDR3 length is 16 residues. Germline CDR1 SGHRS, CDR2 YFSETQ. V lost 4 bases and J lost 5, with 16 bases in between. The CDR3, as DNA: TGCGCCAGCAGCCGTACGGCAGGGTCGGATAATTCACCCCTCCACTTT. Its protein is CASSRTAGSDNSPLHF.

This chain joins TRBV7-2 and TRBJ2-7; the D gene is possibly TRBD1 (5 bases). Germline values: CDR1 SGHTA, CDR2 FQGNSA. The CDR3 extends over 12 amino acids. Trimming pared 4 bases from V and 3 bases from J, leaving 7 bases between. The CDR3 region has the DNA TGTGCCAGCAGCTCGACAGACTACGAGCAGTACTTC. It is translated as CASSSTDYEQYF.

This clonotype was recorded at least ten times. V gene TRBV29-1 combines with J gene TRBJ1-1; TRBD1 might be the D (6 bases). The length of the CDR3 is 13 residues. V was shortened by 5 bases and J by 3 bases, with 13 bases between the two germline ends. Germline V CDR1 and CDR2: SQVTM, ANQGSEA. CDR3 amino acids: CSVSRGQDTEAFF. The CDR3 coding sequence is TGCAGCGTTTCCCGGGGGCAGGACACTGAAGCTTTCTTT.

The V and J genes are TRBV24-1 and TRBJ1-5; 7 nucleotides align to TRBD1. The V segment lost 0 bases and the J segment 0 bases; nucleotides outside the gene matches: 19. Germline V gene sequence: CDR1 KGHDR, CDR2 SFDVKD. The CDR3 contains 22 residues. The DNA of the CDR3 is TGTGCCACCAGTGATTTGAGGGGCACAGGGGCGTTTCGGACCTATAGCAATCAGCCCCAGCATTTT. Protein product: CATSDLRGTGAFRTYSNQPQHF.

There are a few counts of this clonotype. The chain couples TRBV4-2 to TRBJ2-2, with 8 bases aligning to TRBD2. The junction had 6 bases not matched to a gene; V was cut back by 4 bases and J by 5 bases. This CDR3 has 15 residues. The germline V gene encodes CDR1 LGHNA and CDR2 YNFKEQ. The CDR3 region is CASSPGRGGTGELFF. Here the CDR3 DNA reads TGTGCCAGCAGCCCGGGACGGGGGGGGACCGGGGAGCTGTTTTTT.

As DNA, the CDR3 is TGCGCCAGCAGCTTGCTAGGCGGGATGACAGATACGCAGTATTTT. Amino acid sequence: CASSLLGGMTDTQYF. V usage is TRBV5-1 and J usage is TRBJ2-3; weak D call: TRBD2 (6 bases). V dropped 1 base and J dropped 3 bases, with 12 bases sitting between them. This CDR3 comprises 15 residues. The germline CDR1 and CDR2 sequences are SGHRS and YFSETQ.

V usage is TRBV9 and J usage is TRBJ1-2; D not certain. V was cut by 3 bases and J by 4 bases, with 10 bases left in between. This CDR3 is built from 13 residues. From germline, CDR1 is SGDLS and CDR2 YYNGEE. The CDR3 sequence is CASSDGRFYGYTF. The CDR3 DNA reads TGTGCCAGCAGCGACGGACGTTTCTATGGCTACACCTTC.

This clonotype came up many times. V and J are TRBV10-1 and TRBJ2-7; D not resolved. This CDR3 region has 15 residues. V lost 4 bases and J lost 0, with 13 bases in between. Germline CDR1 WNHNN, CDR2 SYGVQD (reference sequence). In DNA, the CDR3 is TGCGCCAGCAGTGTAGGGTCCGGAAACTCCTACGAGCAGTACTTC. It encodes CASSVGSGNSYEQYF.

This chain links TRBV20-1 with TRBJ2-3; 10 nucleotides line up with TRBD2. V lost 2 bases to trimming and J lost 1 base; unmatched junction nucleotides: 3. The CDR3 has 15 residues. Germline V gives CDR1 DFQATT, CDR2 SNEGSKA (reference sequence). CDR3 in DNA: TGCAGTGCTAGATTAGCGGGAGGACGCACAGATACGCAGTATTTT. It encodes CSARLAGGRTDTQYF.

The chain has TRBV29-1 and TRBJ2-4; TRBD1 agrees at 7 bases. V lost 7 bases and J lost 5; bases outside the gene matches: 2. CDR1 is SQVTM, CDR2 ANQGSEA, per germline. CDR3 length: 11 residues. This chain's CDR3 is CSGGTENIQYF. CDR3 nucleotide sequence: TGCAGCGGTGGGACAGAAAACATTCAGTACTTC. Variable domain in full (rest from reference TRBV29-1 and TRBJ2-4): SAVISQKPSRDICQRGTSLTIQCQVDSQVTMMFWYRQQPGQSLTLIATANQGSEATYESGFVIDKFPISRPNLTFSTLTVSNMSPEDSSIYLCSGGTENIQYFGAGTRLSVL.

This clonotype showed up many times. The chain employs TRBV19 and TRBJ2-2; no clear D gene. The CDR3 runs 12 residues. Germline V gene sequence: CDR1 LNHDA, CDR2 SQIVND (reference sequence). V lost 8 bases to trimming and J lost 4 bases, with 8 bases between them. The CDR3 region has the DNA TGTGCCAGTCAATCTTCCACCGGGGAGCTGTTTTTT. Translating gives CASQSSTGELFF.

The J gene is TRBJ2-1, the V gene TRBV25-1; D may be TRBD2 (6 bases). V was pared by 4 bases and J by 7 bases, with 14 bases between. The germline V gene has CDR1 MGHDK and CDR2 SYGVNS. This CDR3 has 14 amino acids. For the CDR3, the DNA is TGTGCCAGCAGTGGGGCCTTGGGGGGAAATGAGCAGTTCTTC. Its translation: CASSGALGGNEQFF.

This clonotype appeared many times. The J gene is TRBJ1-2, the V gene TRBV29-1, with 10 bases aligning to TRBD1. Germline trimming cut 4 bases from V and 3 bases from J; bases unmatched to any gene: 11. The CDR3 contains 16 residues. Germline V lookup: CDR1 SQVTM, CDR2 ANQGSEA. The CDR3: CSVVGGDRGGHYGYTF. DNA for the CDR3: TGCAGCGTTGTAGGGGGGGACAGGGGAGGTCACTATGGCTACACCTTC.

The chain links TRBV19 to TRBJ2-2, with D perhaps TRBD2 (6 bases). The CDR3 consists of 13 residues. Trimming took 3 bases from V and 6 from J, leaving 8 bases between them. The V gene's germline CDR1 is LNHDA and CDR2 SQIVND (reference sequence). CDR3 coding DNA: TGTGCCAGTAGTATTGGAGGGGCCGGGGAGCTGTTTTTT. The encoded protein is CASSIGGAGELFF.